What follows is one TCR beta chain and its context. It lacks a known antigen. The record has no base qualities; no much larger clone is one base away. These data come from a study of neoadjuvant anti-PD-1 for oral cavity cancer (dated by TCRdb to the early 2020s). Turning to the overall study: Before curative-intent surgical resection, most patients were given three to four biweekly doses of nivolumab at 3 mg/kg. Patients without progression received a fourth nivolumab dose around day 43 and underwent definitive surgical resection on days 50-56. The parent correlative cohort included under 15 patients, with an approximately 32% response rate. Under RECIST 1.1, patients with complete response, partial response or stable disease were classed as responders, and patients with progression were classed as non-responders.

The time point label corresponds to: before neoadjuvant nivolumab. None of the patients had received prior systemic or radiation treatment, and all were newly diagnosed with stage II-IVA oral cavity squamous cell carcinoma. The cohort was composed of patients with HPV-negative, locally advanced oral cavity squamous cell carcinoma. Peripheral blood mononuclear cells were analyzed directly and were not maintained or expanded in culture. The samples were obtained from a longitudinal correlative study of a single-arm phase II trial testing neoadjuvant nivolumab in oral cavity squamous cell carcinoma. Subject-matched pre- and post-treatment PBMCs and tumors from three responders and three non-responders were subjected to genomic DNA-based TCRbeta sequencing. Peripheral blood mononuclear cells were collected once before nivolumab treatment and again after treatment, at the time of surgery. The Maxwell RSC DNA from Cells kit was used to extract genomic DNA from PBMCs.

Broader findings and caveats from the paper: Higher pretreatment blood Treg/Th17 ratios correlated with higher pretreatment blood TCRbeta clonality and lower post-treatment tumor TCRbeta clonality. TCR analyses included only a few patients per response group, and the authors called for larger cohorts for validation. Within PBMCs, T cell clonality (Gini index) was significantly higher in non-responders than responders after neoadjuvant nivolumab.

Including the terminal cysteine and phenylalanine, the CDR3 comprises 14 residues. Only the CDR3 region is kept as DNA, spanning 42 bases read in frame from base 1. Compared with germline, V lacks 6 bases and J lacks 7 bases; bases without a gene match: 6. The germline V gene specifies SNHLY as CDR1 and FYNNEI as CDR2. For deep sequencing, each PBMC sample was run in six replicates, with libraries mostly built from 480 ng of input genomic DNA. TCRbeta libraries were prepared with the immunoSEQ hsTCRbeta kit according to the manufacturer's instructions. The finished libraries were brought together in one pool at roughly 2.7 nM, which was then read using an Illumina NovaSeq 6000 S4 flow cell. As for how the authors treated the data: Raw data preprocessing and quality control were performed with the immunoSEQ Analyzer. The analysis was restricted to productive rearrangements, with each unique CDR3 amino acid sequence defining a clonotype. Repertoire clonality was estimated as the Gini-Simpson index, computed with the R package tcR. Student's t test was used to compare Gini indices, and Pearson correlation was used to assess associations with tumor size change. Held by TCRdb, this immuneACCESS table contains in-frame sequences only and omits some clones. Under half of the omission traces to an unresolved V gene where checked; the cause of the rest is unknown. V and J calls and clone size are those listed in that table; D and trimming were worked out from the DNA. This sample lists about 79,000 clones; more than 70% were detected once. 3% to 3.5% of the sample goes to the ten largest clones.

The receptor comes from a person aged 35 to 85 with oral cavity squamous cell carcinoma. This material consisted of PBMCs, taken before nivolumab (anti-PD-1) treatment. The sequence joins TRBV2 to TRBJ1-6; the junction holds 7 bases that match TRBD1. The CDR3 reads as follows: CASRPDRVNSPLHF. DNA sequence: TGTGCCAGCAGGCCCGACAGGGTGAATTCACCCCTCCACTTT.